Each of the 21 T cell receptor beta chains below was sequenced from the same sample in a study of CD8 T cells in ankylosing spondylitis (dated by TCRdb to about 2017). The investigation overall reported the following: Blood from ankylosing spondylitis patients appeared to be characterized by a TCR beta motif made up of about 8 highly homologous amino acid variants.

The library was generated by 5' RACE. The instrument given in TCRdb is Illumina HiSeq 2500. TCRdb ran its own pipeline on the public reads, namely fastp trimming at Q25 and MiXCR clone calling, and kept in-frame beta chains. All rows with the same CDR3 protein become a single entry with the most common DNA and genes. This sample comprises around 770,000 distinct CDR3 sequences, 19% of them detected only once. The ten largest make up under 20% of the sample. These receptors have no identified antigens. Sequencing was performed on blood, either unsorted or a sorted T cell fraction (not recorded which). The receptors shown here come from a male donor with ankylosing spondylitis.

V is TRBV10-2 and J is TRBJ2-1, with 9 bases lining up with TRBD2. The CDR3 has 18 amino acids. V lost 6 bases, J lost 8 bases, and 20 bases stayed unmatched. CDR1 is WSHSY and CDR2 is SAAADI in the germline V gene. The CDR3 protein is CASSDVLAGAFSKYEQFF. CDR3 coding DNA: TGCGCCAGCAGCGACGTCTTAGCGGGAGCCTTTTCCAAGTATGAGCAGTTCTTC.

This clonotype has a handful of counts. The CDR3, as DNA: TGTGCCACCTCGGGACTAGCGGGAGGTCGGTCCTACAATGAGCAGTTCTTC. Protein: CATSGLAGGRSYNEQFF. This chain joins TRBV24-1 and TRBJ2-1; 15 bases agree with TRBD2. This CDR3 contains 17 residues. Germline CDR1 and CDR2: KGHDR and SFDVKD. Trimming cost V 9 bases and J 1 base; bases outside gene matches: 6.

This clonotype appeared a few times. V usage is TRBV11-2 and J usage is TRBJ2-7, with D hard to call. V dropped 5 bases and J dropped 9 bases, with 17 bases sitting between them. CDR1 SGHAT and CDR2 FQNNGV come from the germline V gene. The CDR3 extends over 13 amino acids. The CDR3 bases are TGTGCCAGCAGCGTAGCCGGTAGAACCTGGCAGTACTTC. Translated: CASSVAGRTWQYF.

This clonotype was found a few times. CDR3 nucleotide sequence: TGTGCCAGCAGCACAGGACAGGGCGATGAGCAGTTCTTC. As protein: CASSTGQGDEQFF. This sequence joins TRBV7-3 and TRBJ2-1; 8 nucleotides match TRBD1. V lost 5 bases, J lost 8 bases, and 5 bases stayed unmatched. There are 13 residues in the CDR3. Germline CDR1 is SGHTA and CDR2 is FQGTGA.

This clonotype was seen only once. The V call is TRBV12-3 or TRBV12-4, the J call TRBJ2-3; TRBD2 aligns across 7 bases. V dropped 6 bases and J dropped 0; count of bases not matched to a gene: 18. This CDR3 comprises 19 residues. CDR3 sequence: CASRDLGLAEDSSTDTQYF. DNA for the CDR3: TGTGCCAGCAGGGACCTTGGGCTAGCGGAAGACTCTAGCACAGATACGCAGTATTTT.

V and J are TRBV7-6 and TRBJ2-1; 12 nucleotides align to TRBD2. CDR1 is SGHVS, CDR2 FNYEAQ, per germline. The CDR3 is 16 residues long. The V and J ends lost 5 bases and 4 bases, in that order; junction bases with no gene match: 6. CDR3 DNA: TGTGCCAGCAGCCCGGGCGGGACTAGCGGGTACAATGAGCAGTTCTTC. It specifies CASSPGGTSGYNEQFF.

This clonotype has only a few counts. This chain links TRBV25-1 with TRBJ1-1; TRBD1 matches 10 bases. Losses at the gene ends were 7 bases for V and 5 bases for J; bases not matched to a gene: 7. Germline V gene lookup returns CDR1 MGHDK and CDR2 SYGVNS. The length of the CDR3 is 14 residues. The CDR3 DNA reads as TGTGCCAGCACTGAGACAGGGGGCCGGACTGAAGCTTTCTTT. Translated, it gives CASTETGGRTEAFF.

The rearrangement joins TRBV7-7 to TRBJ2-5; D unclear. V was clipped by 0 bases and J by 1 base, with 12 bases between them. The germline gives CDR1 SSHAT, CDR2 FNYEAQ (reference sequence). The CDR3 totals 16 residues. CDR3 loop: CASSLALDFTQETQYF. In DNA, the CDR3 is TGTGCCAGCAGCTTAGCGCTAGACTTCACCCAAGAGACCCAGTACTTC.

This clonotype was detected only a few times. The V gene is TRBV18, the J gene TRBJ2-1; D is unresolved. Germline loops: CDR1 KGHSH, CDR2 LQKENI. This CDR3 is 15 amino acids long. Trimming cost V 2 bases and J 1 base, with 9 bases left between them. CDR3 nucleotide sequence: TGTGCCAGCTCACCAAGTAGGACGTCCTACAATGAGCAGTTCTTC. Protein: CASSPSRTSYNEQFF. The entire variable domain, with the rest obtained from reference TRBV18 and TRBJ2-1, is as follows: NAGVMQNPRHLVRRRGQEARLRCSPMKGHSHVYWYRQLPEEGLKFMVYLQKENIIDESGMPKERFSAEFPKEGPSILRIQQVVRGDSAAYFCASSPSRTSYNEQFFGPGTRLTVL.

The CDR3 loop reads CASSFQGEGNQPQHF. In nucleotides, the CDR3 is TGTGCCAGCAGTTTCCAGGGTGAGGGCAATCAGCCCCAGCATTTT. The chain couples TRBV12-3 or TRBV12-4 to TRBJ1-5; TRBD1 is a possible D gene (5 bases). V was cut by 3 bases and J by 2 bases, with 11 bases left in between. The CDR3 consists of 15 residues.

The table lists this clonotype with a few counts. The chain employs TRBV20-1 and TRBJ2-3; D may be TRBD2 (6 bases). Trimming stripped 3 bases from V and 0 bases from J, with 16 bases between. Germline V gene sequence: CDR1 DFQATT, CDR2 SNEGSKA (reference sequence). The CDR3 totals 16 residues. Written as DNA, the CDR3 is TGCAGTGCTAGGAGGGACTTCCTGGCTAGCACAGATACGCAGTATTTT. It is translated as CSARRDFLASTDTQYF.

CDR3 nucleotides: TGTGCCAGCAGCTTAGAGCCTCGGGAGGGAGCCTACGAGCAGTACTTC. Translating it yields CASSLEPREGAYEQYF. This chain links TRBV11-2 with TRBJ2-7; 8 bases align to TRBD2. CDR1 and CDR2 from the germline V gene are SGHAT and FQNNGV. V lost 0 bases to trimming and J lost 2 bases; unmatched junction nucleotides: 6. The CDR3 length is 16 residues.

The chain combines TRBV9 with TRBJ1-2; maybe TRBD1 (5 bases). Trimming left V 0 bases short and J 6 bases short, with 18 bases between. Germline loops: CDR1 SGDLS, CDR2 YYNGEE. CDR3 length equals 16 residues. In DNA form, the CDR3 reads TGTGCCAGCAGCGTAGACAGGAATTTTCGCGGCGATGGCTACACCTTC. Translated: CASSVDRNFRGDGYTF.

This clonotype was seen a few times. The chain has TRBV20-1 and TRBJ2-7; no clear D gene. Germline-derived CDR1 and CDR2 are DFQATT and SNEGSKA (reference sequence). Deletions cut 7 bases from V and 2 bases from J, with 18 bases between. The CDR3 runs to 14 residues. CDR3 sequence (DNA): TGCAGTGTCGGAAGGGAATTGGGTCCCTACGAGCAGTACTTC. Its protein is CSVGRELGPYEQYF.

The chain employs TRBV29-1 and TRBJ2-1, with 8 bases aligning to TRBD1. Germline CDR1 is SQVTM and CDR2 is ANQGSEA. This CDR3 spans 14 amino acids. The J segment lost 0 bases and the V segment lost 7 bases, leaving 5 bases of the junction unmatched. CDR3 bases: TGCAGCGGTTTAACAGGGGGCTCCTACAATGAGCAGTTCTTC. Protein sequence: CSGLTGGSYNEQFF.

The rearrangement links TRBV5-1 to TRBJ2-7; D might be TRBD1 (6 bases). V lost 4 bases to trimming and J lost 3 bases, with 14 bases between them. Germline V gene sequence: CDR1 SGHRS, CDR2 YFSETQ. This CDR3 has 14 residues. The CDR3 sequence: CASSLSPRGYEQYF. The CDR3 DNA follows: TGCGCCAGCAGCCTGTCCCCCAGGGGCTACGAGCAGTACTTC. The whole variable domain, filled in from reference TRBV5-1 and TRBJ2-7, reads KAGVTQTPRYLIKTRGQQVTLSCSPISGHRSVSWYQQTPGQGLQFLFEYFSETQRNKGNFPGRFSGRQFSNSRSEMNVSTLELGDSALYLCASSLSPRGYEQYFGPGTRLTVT.

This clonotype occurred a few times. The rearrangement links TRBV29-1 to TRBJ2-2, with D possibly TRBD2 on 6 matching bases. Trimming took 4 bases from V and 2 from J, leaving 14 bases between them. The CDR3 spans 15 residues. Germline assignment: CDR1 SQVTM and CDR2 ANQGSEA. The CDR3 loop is CSVAGSGDNTGELFF. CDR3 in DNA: TGCAGCGTTGCGGGGTCGGGGGATAACACCGGGGAGCTGTTTTTT.

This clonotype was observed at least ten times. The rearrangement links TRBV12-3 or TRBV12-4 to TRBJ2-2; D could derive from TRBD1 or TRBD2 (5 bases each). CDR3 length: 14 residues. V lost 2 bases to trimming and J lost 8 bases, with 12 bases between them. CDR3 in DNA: TGTGCCAGCAGTTTATTGGGGGTGCTTGGGGAGCTGTTTTTT. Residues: CASSLLGVLGELFF.

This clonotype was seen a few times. CDR3: CASSSGVLSGTDTQYF. DNA of the CDR3: TGCGCCAGCAGCTCCGGAGTCCTCTCTGGCACAGATACGCAGTATTTT. The rearrangement joins TRBV5-1 to TRBJ2-3; D ambiguous. Germline assignment: CDR1 SGHRS and CDR2 YFSETQ. This CDR3 has 16 amino acids. Trimming stripped 3 bases from V and 1 base from J, with 15 bases between.

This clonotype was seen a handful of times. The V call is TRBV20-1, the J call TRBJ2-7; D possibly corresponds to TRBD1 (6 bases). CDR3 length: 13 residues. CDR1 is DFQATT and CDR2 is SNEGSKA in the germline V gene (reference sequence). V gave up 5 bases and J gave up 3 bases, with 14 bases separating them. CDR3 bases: TGCAGTGCTGGAGGACAGCTACTCTACGAGCAGTACTTC. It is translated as CSAGGQLLYEQYF.

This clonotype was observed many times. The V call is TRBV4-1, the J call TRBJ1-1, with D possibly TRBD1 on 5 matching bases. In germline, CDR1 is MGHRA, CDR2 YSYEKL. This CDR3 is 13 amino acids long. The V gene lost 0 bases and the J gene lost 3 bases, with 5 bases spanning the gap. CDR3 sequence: CASSQDRDTEAFF. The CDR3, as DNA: TGCGCCAGCAGCCAAGACAGGGACACTGAAGCTTTCTTT.